Here is one T cell receptor beta chain with its context. Its specificity is unknown. The record originates from a study of T cell repertoires in cytomegalovirus infection. About the research overall: In public TCR beta signatures, there were indications of both CMV infection and matching HLA type.

TCRdb reprocessed the reads via MiXCR and lists one record per CDR3 protein. The data show around 100,000 distinct CDR3 sequences, around 22% seen once. The study's findings and limits: CMV-specific TCR beta clonotypes restricted by HLA-C were the ones dominating the ex vivo response.

The CDR3 consists of 16 residues. In germline, CDR1 is SNHLY, CDR2 FYNNEI. V lost 6 bases and J lost 4, with 19 bases in between. Sequencing was performed on CD8+ T cells from PBMCs. The receptor's source is a human donor in good health (CMV status not recorded). Some clones in this sample may be carry-over from other donors' samples. V usage is TRBV2 and J usage is TRBJ1-5; the D gene is possibly TRBD1 (5 bases). The CDR3 DNA reads as TGTGCCAGCAGCGCTCGACAGCAGATCGTAAATCAGCCCCAGCATTTT. The encoded protein is CASSARQQIVNQPQHF. Looking up the rest from reference TRBV2 and TRBJ1-5 gives the full variable domain: EPEVTQTPSHQVTQMGQEVILRCVPISNHLYFYWYRQILGQKVEFLVSFYNNEISEKSEIFDDQFSVERPDGSNFTLKIRSTKLEDSAMYFCASSARQQIVNQPQHFGDGTRLSIL.